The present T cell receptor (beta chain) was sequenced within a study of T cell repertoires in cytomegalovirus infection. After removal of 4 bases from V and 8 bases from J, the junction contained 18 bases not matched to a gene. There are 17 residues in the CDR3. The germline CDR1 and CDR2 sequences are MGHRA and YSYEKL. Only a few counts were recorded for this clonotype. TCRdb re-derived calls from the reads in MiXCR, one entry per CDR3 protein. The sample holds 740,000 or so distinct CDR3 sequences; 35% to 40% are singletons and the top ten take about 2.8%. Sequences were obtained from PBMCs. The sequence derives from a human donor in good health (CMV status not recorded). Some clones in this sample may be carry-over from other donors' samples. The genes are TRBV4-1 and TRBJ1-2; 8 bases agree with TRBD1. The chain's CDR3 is CASSLTTGQGGPRGYTF. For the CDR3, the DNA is TGCGCCAGCAGCCTCACGACCGGACAGGGAGGGCCTAGGGGCTACACCTTC.